What follows are 10 T cell receptor beta chains derived from one specimen sequenced in a study of T cells in Graves' hyperthyroidism and ophthalmopathy. Authors of the study amplified TCR beta CDR3 regions from RNA transcripts. First-round RT-PCR of the TCR CDR3 relied on the HTBI primer set. A single record per CDR3 protein comes from TCRdb applying MiXCR to the multiplex PCR reads. The sample has hundreds of thousands of distinct CDR3 sequences, 12% to 15% seen once. The sequenced sample consisted of blood. Receptors originate from a middle-aged woman with Graves' ophthalmopathy.

Details on this clonotype: It may be a read error: a sequence one base away is much more abundant. The CDR3 DNA sequence: TGTGCCAGCAACCAGAACAGGGGAAAGCAGTTCTTC. Its protein product is CASNQNRGKQFF. J is TRBJ2-1 and V is TRBV12-3 or TRBV12-4, with 7 bases matching TRBD1. The CDR3 covers 12 residues. Losses at the gene ends were 7 bases for V and 11 bases for J; bases not matched to a gene: 8.

This clonotype showed up many times. The V and J genes are TRBV6-1 and TRBJ2-1, with 7 bases that match TRBD2. There are 16 residues in the CDR3. Germline V gene data show CDR1 as MNHNS and CDR2 as SASEGT. Unmatched junction bases numbered 7, after V lost 4 bases and J lost 1 base. The CDR3: CASSGRGGRSYNEQFF. Written as DNA, the CDR3 is TGTGCCAGCAGTGGCCGCGGGGGAAGGTCCTACAATGAGCAGTTCTTC.

The sample holds many counts of this clonotype. The chain links TRBV2 to TRBJ2-2, with TRBD1 as a possible D gene (5 bases). The CDR3 runs 16 residues. V was cut by 2 bases and J by 5 bases, with 15 bases left in between. Germline CDR1 is SNHLY and CDR2 is FYNNEI. As DNA, the CDR3 is TGTGCCAGCAGTGAAAAGGGGTCAAGTGGGACCGGGGAGCTGTTTTTT. This codes for CASSEKGSSGTGELFF.

J is TRBJ2-7 and V is TRBV19; 8 bases align to TRBD2. V lost 3 bases and J lost 6; bases outside the gene matches: 10. Germline lookup yields CDR1 LNHDA and CDR2 SQIVND (reference sequence). The CDR3 extends over 15 amino acids. CDR3 residues: CASSIGTSGLLEQYF. In DNA form, the CDR3 reads TGTGCCAGTAGTATTGGGACTAGTGGCTTACTCGAGCAGTACTTC.

This clonotype appeared many times. The chain recombines TRBV20-1 with TRBJ2-5; the match to TRBD1 covers 8 bases. Germline CDR1 and CDR2: DFQATT and SNEGSKA (reference sequence). The CDR3 is 14 amino acids. The V and J ends lost 3 bases and 4 bases, in that order; junction bases with no gene match: 7. The CDR3, as DNA: TGCAGTGCTAGGAGGCAGGGGGCGTCAGAGACCCAGTACTTC. This sequence encodes CSARRQGASETQYF.

V is TRBV7-9 and J is TRBJ2-3, with D tentatively TRBD2 (5 bases). This CDR3 spans 15 amino acids. Germline CDR1 SEHNR, CDR2 FQNEAQ (reference sequence). V lost 3 bases, J lost 1 base, and 11 bases lay in between. This CDR3 is CASSFIGSGTDTQYF. DNA of the CDR3: TGTGCCAGCAGCTTTATCGGTAGCGGCACAGATACGCAGTATTTT.

This clonotype was seen ten or more times. The chain joins TRBV2 to TRBJ1-4; 11 bases align to TRBD1. With V trimmed by 6 bases and J by 8 bases, 5 bases remained unmatched. The CDR3 contains 14 residues. Germline V lookup: CDR1 SNHLY, CDR2 FYNNEI. DNA for the CDR3: TGTGCCAGCAGGGGGACAGGGGGTGGGGAAAAACTGTTTTTT. It encodes CASRGTGGGEKLFF.

The DNA for the CDR3 is TGTGCCGGAAGACAGCGGGAGGATCTTTCCTACAATGAGCAGTTCTTC. It encodes CAGRQREDLSYNEQFF. The chain has TRBV27 and TRBJ2-1, with 9 bases fitting TRBD2. This CDR3 comprises 16 residues. Trimming cost V 11 bases and J 1 base; bases outside gene matches: 12. Germline CDR1 MNHEY, CDR2 SMNVEV (reference sequence).

The genes are TRBV20-1 and TRBJ2-7; D is tentatively TRBD1 or TRBD2 (5 bases each). Germline values: CDR1 DFQATT, CDR2 SNEGSKA (reference sequence). The V gene lost 1 base and the J gene lost 1 base, with 17 bases spanning the gap. The CDR3 contains 16 residues. The CDR3 reads CSARVGLGEWSYEQYF. The CDR3 nucleotides read TGCAGTGCTAGAGTAGGTTTGGGGGAGTGGTCCTACGAGCAGTACTTC.

There are many counts of this clonotype. The rearrangement links TRBV5-1 to TRBJ1-4; D gene ambiguous. Deletions cut 2 bases from V and 4 bases from J, with 9 bases between. There are 14 residues in the CDR3. Germline V gene data show CDR1 as SGHRS and CDR2 as YFSETQ. The CDR3 loop reads CASSLTTSNEKLFF. The CDR3 nucleotides read TGCGCCAGCAGCTTAACAACAAGTAATGAAAAACTGTTTTTT.